Shown below are 6 T cell receptor beta chains from a single sample sequenced in a study of early stage breast cancer tumors. Method: immunoSEQ multiplex PCR; TCRdb's copy keeps in-frame clones and lacks some. The sample holds roughly 48,000 clones, 65% to 90% seen once. The specimen sequenced was blood. Receptor source: a person aged 45 to 60 with breast cancer.

V and J are TRBV7-9 and TRBJ1-1; D ambiguous. V shed 5 bases and J shed 0 bases, with 13 bases lying between them. Looked up from germline, CDR1 is SEHNR and CDR2 is FQNEAQ (reference sequence). The CDR3 spans 15 residues. The CDR3 is CASSPVDGMNTEAFF. As DNA, the CDR3 is TGTGCCAGCAGCCCTGTGGACGGTATGAACACTGAAGCTTTCTTT.

This chain connects TRBV27 to TRBJ2-1, with 10 bases that match TRBD1. With V trimmed by 8 bases and J by 4 bases, 5 bases remained unmatched. Germline V CDR1 and CDR2: MNHEY, SMNVEV (reference sequence). This CDR3 has 14 amino acids. The CDR3, as DNA: TGTGCCAGCGGCCGGGACAGGGGATACAATGAGCAGTTCTTC. It specifies CASGRDRGYNEQFF.

V is TRBV5-1 and J is TRBJ1-5; unclear D gene. V was pared by 4 bases and J by 7 bases, with 15 bases between. Germline lookup yields CDR1 SGHRS and CDR2 YFSETQ. The CDR3 runs to 14 residues. The CDR3 DNA reads TGCGCCAGCAGCCCTGGACTAGCGGGGCAGCCCCAGCATTTT. This codes for CASSPGLAGQPQHF.

A note on this clone: At one boundary the junction diverges from the germline segment, which might be a read error. The rearrangement uses TRBV7-7 and TRBJ2-5; 9 bases match TRBD1. The germline gives CDR1 SSHAT, CDR2 FNYEAQ (reference sequence). There are 13 residues in the CDR3. The CDR3: CASSRDRVETQYF. DNA of the CDR3: TGTGCTAGCAGTAGGGACAGGGTTGAGACCCAGTACTTC. The full variable domain, completed using reference TRBV7-7 and TRBJ2-5, is GAGVSQSPRYKVTKRGQDVTLRCDPISSHATLYWYQQALGQGPEFLTYFNYEAQPDKSGLPSDRFSAERPEGSISTLTIQRTEQRDSAMYRCASSRDRVETQYFGPGTRLLVL.

The count of this clone is one. The chain uses TRBV6-1 and TRBJ2-2, with a tentative D call TRBD2 (6 bases). V was cut by 8 bases and J by 4 bases, with 26 bases left in between. This CDR3 is built from 18 residues. Germline CDR1 is MNHNS and CDR2 is SASEGT. The CDR3 DNA reads as TGTGCCAGCCGTGCGAGGAGGGGCCCTCCGGTGAGCACCGGGGAGCTGTTTTTT. Translation gives CASRARRGPPVSTGELFF.

The gene calls are TRBV5-6 and TRBJ2-5; 10 bases are shared with TRBD1. The CDR3 is 14 residues long. The trim removed 5 bases at V and 4 bases at J, leaving 5 bases unmatched. Per germline, CDR1 SGHDT and CDR2 YYEEEE. CDR3 DNA sequence: TGTGCCAGCAGGGTGACAGGGGGCGGAGAGACCCAGTACTTC. It codes for CASRVTGGGETQYF.